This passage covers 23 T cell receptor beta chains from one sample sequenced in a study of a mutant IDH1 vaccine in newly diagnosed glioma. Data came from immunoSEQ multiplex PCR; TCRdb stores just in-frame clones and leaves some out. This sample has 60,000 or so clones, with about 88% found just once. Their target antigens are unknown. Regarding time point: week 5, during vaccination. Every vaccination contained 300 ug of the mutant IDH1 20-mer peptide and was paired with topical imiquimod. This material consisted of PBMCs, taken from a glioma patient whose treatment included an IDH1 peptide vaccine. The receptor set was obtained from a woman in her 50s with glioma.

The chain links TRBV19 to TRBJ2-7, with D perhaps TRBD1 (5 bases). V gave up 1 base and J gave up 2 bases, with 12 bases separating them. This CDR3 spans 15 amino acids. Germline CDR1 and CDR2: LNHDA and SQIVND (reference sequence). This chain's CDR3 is CASSIGQGNTYEQYF. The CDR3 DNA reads TGTGCCAGTAGTATAGGGCAGGGAAATACCTACGAGCAGTACTTC. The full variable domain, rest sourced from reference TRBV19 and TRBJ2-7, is DGGITQSPKYLFRKEGQNVTLSCEQNLNHDAMYWYRQDPGQGLRLIYYSQIVNDFQKGDIAEGYSVSREKKESFPLTVTSAQKNPTAFYLCASSIGQGNTYEQYFGPGTRLTVT.

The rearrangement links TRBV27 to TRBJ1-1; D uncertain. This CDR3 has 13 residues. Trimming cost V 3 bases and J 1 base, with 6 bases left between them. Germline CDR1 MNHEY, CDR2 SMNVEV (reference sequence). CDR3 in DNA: TGTGCCAGCAGTTTGCGGCCGAACACTGAAGCTTTCTTT. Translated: CASSLRPNTEAFF.

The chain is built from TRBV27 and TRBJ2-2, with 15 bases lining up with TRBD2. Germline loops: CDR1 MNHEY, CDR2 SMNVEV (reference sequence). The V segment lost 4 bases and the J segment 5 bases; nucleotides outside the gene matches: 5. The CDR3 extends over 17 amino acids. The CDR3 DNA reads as TGTGCCAGCAGTTCTTGGACTAGCGGGGGGGGTACCGGGGAGCTGTTTTTT. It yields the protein CASSSWTSGGGTGELFF.

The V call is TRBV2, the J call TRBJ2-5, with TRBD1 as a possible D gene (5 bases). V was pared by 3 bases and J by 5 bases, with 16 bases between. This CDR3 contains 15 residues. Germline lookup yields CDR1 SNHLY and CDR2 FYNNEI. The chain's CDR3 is CASSDWRTKGETQYF. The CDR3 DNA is TGTGCCAGCAGTGATTGGCGGACAAAAGGGGAGACCCAGTACTTC.

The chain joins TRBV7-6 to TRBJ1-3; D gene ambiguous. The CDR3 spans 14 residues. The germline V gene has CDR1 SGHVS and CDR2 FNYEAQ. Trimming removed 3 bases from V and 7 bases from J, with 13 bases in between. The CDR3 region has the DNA TGTGCCAGCAGCTTGAGAGAGGTCGGGAACACCATATATTTT. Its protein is CASSLREVGNTIYF.

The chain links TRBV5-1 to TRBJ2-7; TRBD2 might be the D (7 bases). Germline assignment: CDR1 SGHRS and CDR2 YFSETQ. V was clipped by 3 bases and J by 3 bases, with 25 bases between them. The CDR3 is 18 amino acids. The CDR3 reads CASSSPWRGPPIYYEQYF. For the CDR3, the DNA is TGCGCCAGCAGCTCCCCTTGGCGGGGGCCCCCGATTTACTACGAGCAGTACTTC.

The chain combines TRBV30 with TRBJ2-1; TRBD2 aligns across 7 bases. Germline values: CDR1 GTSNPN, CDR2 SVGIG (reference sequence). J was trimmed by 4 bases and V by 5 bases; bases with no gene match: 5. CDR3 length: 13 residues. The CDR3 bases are TGTGCCTGGCTAGCGGACCCATACAATGAGCAGTTCTTC. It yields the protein CAWLADPYNEQFF.

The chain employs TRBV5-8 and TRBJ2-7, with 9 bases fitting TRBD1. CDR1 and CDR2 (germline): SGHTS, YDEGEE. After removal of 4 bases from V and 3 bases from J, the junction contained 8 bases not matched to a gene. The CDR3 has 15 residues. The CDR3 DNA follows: TGTGCCAGCAGCGCCGACGGGACAGGGTACTACGAGCAGTACTTC. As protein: CASSADGTGYYEQYF. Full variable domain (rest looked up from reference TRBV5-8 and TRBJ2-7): EAGVTQSPTHLIKTRGQQATLRCSPISGHTSVYWYQQALGLGLQFLLWYDEGEERNRGNFPPRFSGRQFPNYSSELNVNALELEDSALYLCASSADGTGYYEQYFGPGTRLTVT.

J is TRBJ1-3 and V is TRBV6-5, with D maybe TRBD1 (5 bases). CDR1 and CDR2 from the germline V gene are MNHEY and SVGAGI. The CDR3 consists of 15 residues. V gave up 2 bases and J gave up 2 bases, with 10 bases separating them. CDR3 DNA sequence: TGTGCCAGCAGTTACGAGGGGATCCCTGGAAACACCATATATTTT. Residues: CASSYEGIPGNTIYF.

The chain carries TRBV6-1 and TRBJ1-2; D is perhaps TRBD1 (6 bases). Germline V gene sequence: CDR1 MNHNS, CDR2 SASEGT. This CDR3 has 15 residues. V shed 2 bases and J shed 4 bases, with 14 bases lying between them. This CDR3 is CASSELGTMSYGYTF. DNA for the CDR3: TGTGCCAGCAGTGAATTAGGGACAATGAGCTATGGCTACACCTTC.

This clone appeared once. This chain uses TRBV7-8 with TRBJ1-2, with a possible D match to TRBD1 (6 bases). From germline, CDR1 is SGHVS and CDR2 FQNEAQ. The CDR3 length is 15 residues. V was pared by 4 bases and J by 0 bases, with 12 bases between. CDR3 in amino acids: CASSSGHLTNYGYTF. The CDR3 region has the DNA TGTGCCAGCAGCTCGGGACACCTCACTAACTATGGCTACACCTTC. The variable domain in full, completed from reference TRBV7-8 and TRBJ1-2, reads GAGVSQSPRYKVAKRGQDVALRCDPISGHVSLFWYQQALGQGPEFLTYFQNEAQLDKSGLPSDRFFAERPEGSVSTLKIQRTQQEDSAVYLCASSSGHLTNYGYTFGSGTRLTVV.

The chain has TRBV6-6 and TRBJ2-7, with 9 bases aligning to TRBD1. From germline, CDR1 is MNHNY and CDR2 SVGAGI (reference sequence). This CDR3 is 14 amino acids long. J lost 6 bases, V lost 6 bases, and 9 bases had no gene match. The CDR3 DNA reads TGTGCCAGCAGGAAGGGACAGGGAATACGCGAGCAGTACTTC. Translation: CASRKGQGIREQYF.

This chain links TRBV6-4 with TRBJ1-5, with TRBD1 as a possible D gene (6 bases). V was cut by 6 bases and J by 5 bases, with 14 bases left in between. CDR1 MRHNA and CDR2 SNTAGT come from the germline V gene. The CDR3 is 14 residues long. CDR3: CASSPRGGDQPQHF. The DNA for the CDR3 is TGTGCCAGCAGCCCCCGAGGGGGGGATCAGCCCCAGCATTTT.

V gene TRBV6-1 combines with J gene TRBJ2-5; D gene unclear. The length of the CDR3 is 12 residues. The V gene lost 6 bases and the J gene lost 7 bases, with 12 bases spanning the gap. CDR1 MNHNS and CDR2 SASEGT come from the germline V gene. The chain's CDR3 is CASREKGGTQYF. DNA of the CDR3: TGTGCCAGCAGAGAGAAGGGTGGGACCCAGTACTTC.

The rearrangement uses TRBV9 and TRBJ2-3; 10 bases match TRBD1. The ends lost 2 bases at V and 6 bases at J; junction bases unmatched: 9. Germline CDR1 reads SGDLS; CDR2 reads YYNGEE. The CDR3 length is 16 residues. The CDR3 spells CASSVTGQGGRDTQYF. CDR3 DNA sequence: TGTGCCAGCAGCGTGACAGGACAGGGGGGCCGGGATACGCAGTATTTT.

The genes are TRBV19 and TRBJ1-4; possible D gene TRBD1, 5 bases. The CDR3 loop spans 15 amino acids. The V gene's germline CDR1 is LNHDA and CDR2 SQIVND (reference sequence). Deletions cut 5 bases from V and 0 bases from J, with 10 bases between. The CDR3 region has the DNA TGTGCCAGTAGTCGGGACGGATCAACTAATGAAAAACTGTTTTTT. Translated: CASSRDGSTNEKLFF.

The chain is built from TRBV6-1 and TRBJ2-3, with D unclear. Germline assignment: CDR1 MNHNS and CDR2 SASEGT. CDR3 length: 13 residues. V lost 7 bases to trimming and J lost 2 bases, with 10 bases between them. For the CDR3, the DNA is TGTGCCAGCACAGTCTCAATCACAGATACGCAGTATTTT. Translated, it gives CASTVSITDTQYF.

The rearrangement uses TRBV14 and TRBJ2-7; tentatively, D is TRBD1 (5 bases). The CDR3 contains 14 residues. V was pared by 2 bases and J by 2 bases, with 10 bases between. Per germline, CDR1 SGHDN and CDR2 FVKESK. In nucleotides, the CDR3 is TGTGCCAGCAGCCAAAGACTGGGGCCCTACGAGCAGTACTTC. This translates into CASSQRLGPYEQYF.

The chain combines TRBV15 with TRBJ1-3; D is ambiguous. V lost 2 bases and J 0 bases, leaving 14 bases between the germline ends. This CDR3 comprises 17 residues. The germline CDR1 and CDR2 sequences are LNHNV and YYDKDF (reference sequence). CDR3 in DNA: TGTGCCACCAGCAGAAGGAGAAGGGCCCTCTCTGGAAACACCATATATTTT. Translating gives CATSRRRRALSGNTIYF.

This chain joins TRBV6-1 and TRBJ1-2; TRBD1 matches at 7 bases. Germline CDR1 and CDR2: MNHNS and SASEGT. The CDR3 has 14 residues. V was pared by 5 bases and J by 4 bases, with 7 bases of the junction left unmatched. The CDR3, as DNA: TGTGCCAGCAGTCCATGGGACAGCTTCTATGGCTACACCTTC. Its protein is CASSPWDSFYGYTF.

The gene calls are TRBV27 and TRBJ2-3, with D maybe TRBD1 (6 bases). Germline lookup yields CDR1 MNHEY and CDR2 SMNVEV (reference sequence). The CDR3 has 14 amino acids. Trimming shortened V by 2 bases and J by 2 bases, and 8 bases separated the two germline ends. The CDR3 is CASSLGGLTDTQYF. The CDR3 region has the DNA TGTGCCAGCAGTTTAGGGGGCCTCACAGATACGCAGTATTTT.

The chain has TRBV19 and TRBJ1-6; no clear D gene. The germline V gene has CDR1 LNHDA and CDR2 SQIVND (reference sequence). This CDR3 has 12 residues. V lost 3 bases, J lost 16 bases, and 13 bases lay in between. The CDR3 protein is CASSIGQIPLHF. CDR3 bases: TGTGCCAGTAGTATTGGTCAGATCCCGCTCCACTTT.

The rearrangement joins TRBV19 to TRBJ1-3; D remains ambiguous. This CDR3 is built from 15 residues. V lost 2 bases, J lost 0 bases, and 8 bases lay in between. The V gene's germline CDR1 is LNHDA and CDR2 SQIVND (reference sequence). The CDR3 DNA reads TGTGCCAGTAGTATATTAAGGAGCTCTGGAAACACCATATATTTT. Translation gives CASSILRSSGNTIYF. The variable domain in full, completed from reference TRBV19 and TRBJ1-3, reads DGGITQSPKYLFRKEGQNVTLSCEQNLNHDAMYWYRQDPGQGLRLIYYSQIVNDFQKGDIAEGYSVSREKKESFPLTVTSAQKNPTAFYLCASSILRSSGNTIYFGEGSWLTVV.